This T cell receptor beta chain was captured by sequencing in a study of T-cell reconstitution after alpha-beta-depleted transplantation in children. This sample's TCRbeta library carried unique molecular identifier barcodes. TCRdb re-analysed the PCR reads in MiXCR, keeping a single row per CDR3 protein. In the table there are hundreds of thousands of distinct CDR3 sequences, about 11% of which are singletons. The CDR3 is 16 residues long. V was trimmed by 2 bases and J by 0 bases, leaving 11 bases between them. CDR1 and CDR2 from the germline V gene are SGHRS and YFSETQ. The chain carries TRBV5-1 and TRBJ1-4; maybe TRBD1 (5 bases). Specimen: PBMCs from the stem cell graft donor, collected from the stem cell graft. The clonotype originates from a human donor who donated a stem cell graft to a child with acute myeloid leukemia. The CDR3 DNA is TGCGCCAGCAGCTTATCCGGGACCTCAACTAATGAAAAACTGTTTTTT. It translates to CASSLSGTSTNEKLFF.